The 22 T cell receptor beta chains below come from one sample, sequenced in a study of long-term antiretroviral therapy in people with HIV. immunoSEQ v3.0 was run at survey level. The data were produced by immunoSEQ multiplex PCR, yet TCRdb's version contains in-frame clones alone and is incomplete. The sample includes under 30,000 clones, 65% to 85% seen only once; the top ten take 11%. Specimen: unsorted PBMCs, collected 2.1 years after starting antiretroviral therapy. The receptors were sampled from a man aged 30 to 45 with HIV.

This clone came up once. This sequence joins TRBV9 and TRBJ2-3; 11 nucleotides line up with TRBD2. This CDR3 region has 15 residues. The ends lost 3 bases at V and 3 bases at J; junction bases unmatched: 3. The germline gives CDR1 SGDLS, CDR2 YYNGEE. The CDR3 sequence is CASSGLAGKTDTQYF. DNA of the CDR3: TGTGCCAGCAGCGGACTAGCGGGGAAAACAGATACGCAGTATTTT.

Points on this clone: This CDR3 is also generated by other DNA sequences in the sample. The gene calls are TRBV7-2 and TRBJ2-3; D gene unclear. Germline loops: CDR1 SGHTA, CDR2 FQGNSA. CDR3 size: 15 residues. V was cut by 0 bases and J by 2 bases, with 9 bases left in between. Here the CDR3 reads CASSLAGRSTDTQYF. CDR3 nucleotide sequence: TGTGCCAGCAGCTTAGCGGGTCGGTCCACAGATACGCAGTATTTT.

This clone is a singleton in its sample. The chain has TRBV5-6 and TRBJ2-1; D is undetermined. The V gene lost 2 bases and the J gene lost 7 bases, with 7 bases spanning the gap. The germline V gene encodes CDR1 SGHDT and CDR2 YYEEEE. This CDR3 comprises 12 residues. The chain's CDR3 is CASSLRPNEQFF. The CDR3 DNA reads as TGTGCCAGCAGCTTACGCCCGAATGAGCAGTTCTTC.

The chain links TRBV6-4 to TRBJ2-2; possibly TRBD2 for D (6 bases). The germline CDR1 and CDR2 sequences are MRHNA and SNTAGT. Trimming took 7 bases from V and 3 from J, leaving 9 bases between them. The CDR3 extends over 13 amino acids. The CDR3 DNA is TGTGCCAGCACCTCGGGGGACACCGGGGAGCTGTTTTTT. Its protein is CASTSGDTGELFF.

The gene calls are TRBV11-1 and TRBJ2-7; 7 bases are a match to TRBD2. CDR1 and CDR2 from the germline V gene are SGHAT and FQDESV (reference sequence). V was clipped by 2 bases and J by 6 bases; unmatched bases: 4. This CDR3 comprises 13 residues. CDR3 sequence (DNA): TGTGCCAGCAGCTTATACTCTAGCGGCGAGCAGTACTTC. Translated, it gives CASSLYSSGEQYF.

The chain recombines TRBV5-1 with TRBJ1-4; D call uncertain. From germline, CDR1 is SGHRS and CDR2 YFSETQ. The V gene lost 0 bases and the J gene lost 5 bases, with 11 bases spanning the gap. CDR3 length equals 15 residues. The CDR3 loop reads CASSLAAVENEKLFF. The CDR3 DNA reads TGCGCCAGCAGCTTGGCGGCGGTAGAGAATGAAAAACTGTTTTTT.

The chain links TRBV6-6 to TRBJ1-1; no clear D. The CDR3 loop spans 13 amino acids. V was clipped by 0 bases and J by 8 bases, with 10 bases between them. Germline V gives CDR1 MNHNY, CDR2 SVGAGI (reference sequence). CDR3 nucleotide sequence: TGTGCCAGCAGTTACTCGGCCTGGGCCGAAGCTTTCTTT. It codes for CASSYSAWAEAFF.

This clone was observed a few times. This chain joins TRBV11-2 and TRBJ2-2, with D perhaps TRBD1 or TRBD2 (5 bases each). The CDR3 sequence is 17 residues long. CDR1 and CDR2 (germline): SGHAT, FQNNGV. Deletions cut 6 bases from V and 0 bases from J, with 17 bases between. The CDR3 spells CASRPTKRGPNTGELFF. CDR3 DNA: TGTGCCAGCAGACCTACTAAGAGGGGCCCGAACACCGGGGAGCTGTTTTTT.

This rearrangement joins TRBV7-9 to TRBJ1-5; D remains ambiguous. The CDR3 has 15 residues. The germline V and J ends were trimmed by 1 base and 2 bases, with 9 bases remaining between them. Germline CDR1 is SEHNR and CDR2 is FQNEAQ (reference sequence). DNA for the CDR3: TGTGCCAGCAGCTTAGATGGGCAGGGCAATCAGCCCCAGCATTTT. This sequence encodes CASSLDGQGNQPQHF.

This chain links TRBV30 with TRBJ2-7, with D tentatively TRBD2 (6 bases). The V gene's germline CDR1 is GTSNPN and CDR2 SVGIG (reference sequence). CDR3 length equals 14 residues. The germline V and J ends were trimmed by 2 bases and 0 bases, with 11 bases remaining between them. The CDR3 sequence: CAWSRDFNSYEQYF. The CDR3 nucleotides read TGTGCCTGGAGTAGGGACTTTAACTCCTACGAGCAGTACTTC.

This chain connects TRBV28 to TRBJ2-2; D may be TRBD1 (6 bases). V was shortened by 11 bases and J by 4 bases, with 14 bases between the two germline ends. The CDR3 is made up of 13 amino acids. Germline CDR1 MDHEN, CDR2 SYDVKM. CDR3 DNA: TGTGCCGGGAAAACACAGGGCACCGGGGAGCTGTTTTTT. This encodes CAGKTQGTGELFF.

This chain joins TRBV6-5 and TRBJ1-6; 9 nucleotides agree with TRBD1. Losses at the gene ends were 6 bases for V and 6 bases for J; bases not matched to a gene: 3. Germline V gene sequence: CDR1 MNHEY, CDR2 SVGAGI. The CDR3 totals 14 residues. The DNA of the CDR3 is TGTGCCAGCAGGACAGGGGGAGGTAATTCACCCCTCCACTTT. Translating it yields CASRTGGGNSPLHF.

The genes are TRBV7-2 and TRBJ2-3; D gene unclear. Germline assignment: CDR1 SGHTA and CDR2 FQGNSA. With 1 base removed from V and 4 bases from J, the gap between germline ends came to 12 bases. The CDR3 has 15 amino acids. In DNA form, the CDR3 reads TGTGCCAGCAGCTTAGATAGGACCTCGGCAGATACGCAGTATTTT. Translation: CASSLDRTSADTQYF.

The CDR3 region is CASSPTVNYGYTF. In DNA form, the CDR3 reads TGTGCCAGCAGTCCGACTGTAAACTATGGCTACACCTTC. The chain uses TRBV11-2 and TRBJ1-2, with no clear D. Germline V gives CDR1 SGHAT, CDR2 FQNNGV. V was cut by 6 bases and J by 2 bases, with 10 bases left in between. The CDR3 sequence is 13 residues long.

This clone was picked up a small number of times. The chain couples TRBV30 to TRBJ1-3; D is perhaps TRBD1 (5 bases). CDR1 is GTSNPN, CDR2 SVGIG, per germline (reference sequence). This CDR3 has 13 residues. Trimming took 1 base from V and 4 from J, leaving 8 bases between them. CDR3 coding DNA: TGTGCCTGGAGTGCGGGGACCGGAAACACCATATATTTT. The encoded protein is CAWSAGTGNTIYF.

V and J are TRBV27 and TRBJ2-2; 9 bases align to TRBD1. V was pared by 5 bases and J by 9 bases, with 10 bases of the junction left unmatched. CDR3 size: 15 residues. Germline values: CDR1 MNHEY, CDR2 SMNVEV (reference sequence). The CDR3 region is CASSGGTGYVRELFF. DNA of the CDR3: TGTGCCAGCAGTGGAGGGACAGGGTATGTTCGGGAGCTGTTTTTT.

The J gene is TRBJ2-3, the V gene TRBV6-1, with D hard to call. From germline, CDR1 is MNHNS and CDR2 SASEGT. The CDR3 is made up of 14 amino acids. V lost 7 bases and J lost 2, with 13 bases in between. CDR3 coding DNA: TGTGCCAGCAAGACTGGGCTCTTCACAGATACGCAGTATTTT. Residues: CASKTGLFTDTQYF.

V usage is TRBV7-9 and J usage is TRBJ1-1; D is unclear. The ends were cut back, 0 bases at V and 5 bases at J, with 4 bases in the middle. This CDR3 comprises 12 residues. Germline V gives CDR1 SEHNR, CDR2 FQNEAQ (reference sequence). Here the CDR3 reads CASSLAGTEAFF. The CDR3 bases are TGTGCCAGCAGCTTAGCGGGTACTGAAGCTTTCTTT.

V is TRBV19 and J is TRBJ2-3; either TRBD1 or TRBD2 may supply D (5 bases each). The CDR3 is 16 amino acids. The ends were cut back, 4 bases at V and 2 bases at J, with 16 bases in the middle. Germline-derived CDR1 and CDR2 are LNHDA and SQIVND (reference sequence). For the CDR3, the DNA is TGTGCCAGTAGTAAACTGGGTCAGGGACCCACAGATACGCAGTATTTT. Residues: CASSKLGQGPTDTQYF.

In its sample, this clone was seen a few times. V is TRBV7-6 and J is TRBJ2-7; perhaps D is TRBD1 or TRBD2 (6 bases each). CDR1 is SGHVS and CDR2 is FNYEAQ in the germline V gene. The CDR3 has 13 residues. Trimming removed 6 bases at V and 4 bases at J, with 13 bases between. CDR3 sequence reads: CASSPPGAYEQYF. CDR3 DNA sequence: TGTGCCAGCAGTCCTCCGGGGGCGTACGAGCAGTACTTC. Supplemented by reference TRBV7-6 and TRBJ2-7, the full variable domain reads GAGVSQSPRYKVTKRGQDVALRCDPISGHVSLYWYRQALGQGPEFLTYFNYEAQQDKSGLPNDRFSAERPEGSISTLTIQRTEQRDSAMYRCASSPPGAYEQYFGPGTRLTVT.

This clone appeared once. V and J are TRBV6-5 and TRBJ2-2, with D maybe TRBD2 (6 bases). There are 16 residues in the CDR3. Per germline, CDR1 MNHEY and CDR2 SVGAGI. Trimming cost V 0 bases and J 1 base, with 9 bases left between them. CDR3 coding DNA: TGTGCCAGCAGTTACTCGGGACTCCTGAACACCGGGGAGCTGTTTTTT. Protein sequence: CASSYSGLLNTGELFF.

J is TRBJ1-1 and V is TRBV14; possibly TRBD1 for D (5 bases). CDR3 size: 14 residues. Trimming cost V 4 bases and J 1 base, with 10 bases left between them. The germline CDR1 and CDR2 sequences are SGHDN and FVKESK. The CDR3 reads CASSPVTGNTEAFF. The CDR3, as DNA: TGTGCCAGCAGCCCAGTTACAGGGAACACTGAAGCTTTCTTT. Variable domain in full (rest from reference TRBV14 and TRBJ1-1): EAGVTQFPSHSVIEKGQTVTLRCDPISGHDNLYWYRRVMGKEIKFLLHFVKESKQDESGMPNNRFLAERTGGTYSTLKVQPAELEDSGVYFCASSPVTGNTEAFFGQGTRLTVV.